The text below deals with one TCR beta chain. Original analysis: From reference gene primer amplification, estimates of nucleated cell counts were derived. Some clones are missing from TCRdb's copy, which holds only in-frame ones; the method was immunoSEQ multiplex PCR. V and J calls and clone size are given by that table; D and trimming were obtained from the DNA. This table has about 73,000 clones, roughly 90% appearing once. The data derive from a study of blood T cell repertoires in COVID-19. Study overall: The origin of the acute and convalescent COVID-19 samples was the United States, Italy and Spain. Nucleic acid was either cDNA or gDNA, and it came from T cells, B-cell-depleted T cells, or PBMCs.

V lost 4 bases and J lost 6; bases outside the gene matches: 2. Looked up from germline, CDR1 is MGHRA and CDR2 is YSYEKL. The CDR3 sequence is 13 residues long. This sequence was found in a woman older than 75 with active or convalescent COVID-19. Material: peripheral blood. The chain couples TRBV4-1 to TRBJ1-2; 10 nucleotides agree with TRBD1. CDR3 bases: TGCGCCAGCAGCCCCGGGACAGGGGATGGCTACACCTTC. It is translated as CASSPGTGDGYTF.